Shown below are 14 T cell receptor beta chains from a single sample sequenced in a study of Graves' ophthalmopathy and Graves' hyperthyroidism. Amplifying from RNA transcripts, the study obtained TCR beta CDR3 regions. Second-round multiplex PCR followed a first-round RT-PCR using HTBI primers. TCRdb re-called the multiplex PCR reads through MiXCR, storing one row per CDR3 protein. The table lists under 800,000 distinct CDR3 sequences, over 20% of them singletons. Sequences were obtained from peripheral blood. Receptors were obtained from a young woman with stable Graves' hyperthyroidism. Some clones in this sample may be carry-over from other donors' samples.

This clonotype occurred a few times. This chain uses TRBV5-1 with TRBJ2-7; TRBD1 or TRBD2 may be the D gene (6 bases each). The CDR3 has 15 residues. Germline CDR1 SGHRS, CDR2 YFSETQ. V lost 0 bases, J lost 2 bases, and 12 bases lay in between. The chain's CDR3 is CASSLEGGMTYEQYF. The DNA for the CDR3 is TGCGCCAGCAGCTTGGAGGGGGGCATGACCTACGAGCAGTACTTC.

There are many counts of this clonotype. V usage is TRBV2 and J usage is TRBJ1-1; tentatively, D is TRBD1 (5 bases). The CDR3 consists of 13 residues. V lost 4 bases and J 2 bases, leaving 8 bases between the germline ends. The germline V gene encodes CDR1 SNHLY and CDR2 FYNNEI. This CDR3 reads CASSGDSNTEAFF. The CDR3 DNA follows: TGTGCCAGCAGTGGCGACAGTAACACTGAAGCTTTCTTT.

The chain has TRBV6-1 and TRBJ1-2, with TRBD1 matching over 9 bases. CDR3 length: 14 residues. The V and J ends lost 4 bases and 6 bases, in that order; junction bases with no gene match: 6. From germline, CDR1 is MNHNS and CDR2 SASEGT. CDR3 amino acids: CASSAPGQGHGYTF. CDR3 DNA: TGTGCCAGCAGTGCCCCGGGACAGGGTCATGGCTACACCTTC.

This clonotype was observed many times. The rearrangement uses TRBV4-2 and TRBJ2-5, with D perhaps assigned TRBD1 or TRBD2 (5 bases each). Germline V gene lookup returns CDR1 LGHNA and CDR2 YNFKEQ. V lost 5 bases, J lost 4 bases, and 23 bases lay in between. The CDR3 covers 17 residues. This CDR3 reads CASSSARAGYPGETQYF. The CDR3, as DNA: TGTGCCAGCAGCTCCGCGAGGGCAGGGTACCCTGGAGAGACCCAGTACTTC.

This clonotype was recorded many times. The V and J genes are TRBV5-1 and TRBJ2-5, with D perhaps matching TRBD1 (5 bases). With 0 bases removed from V and 7 bases from J, the gap between germline ends came to 10 bases. Germline V gene data show CDR1 as SGHRS and CDR2 as YFSETQ. This CDR3 spans 13 amino acids. CDR3: CASSLGQPGTQYF. CDR3 DNA sequence: TGCGCCAGCAGCTTGGGACAGCCCGGGACCCAGTACTTC.

The chain is built from TRBV11-2 and TRBJ2-7; possibly TRBD2 for D (5 bases). CDR1 is SGHAT and CDR2 is FQNNGV in the germline V gene. The CDR3 extends over 15 amino acids. The ends were cut back, 0 bases at V and 2 bases at J, with 11 bases in the middle. Here the CDR3 DNA reads TGTGCCAGCAGCTTAGACGGGGAGCGTACCTACGAGCAGTACTTC. This translates into CASSLDGERTYEQYF.

The gene calls are TRBV7-2 and TRBJ2-7; 10 positions match TRBD2. The CDR3 runs 15 residues. Trimming at V came to 4 bases and at J to 9 bases, leaving 12 bases not matched to a gene. The germline V gene encodes CDR1 SGHTA and CDR2 FQGNSA. CDR3 sequence (DNA): TGTGCCAGCAGCTACAGGACTAGCGGCCCTCGGGGGCAGTACTTC. Its translation is CASSYRTSGPRGQYF.

The rearrangement joins TRBV27 to TRBJ1-1; D remains unclear. The length of the CDR3 is 14 residues. Trimming cost V 4 bases and J 1 base, with 10 bases left between them. In germline, CDR1 is MNHEY, CDR2 SMNVEV (reference sequence). DNA for the CDR3: TGTGCCAGCAGTTGGACCCAAGGGAACACTGAAGCTTTCTTT. Translation gives CASSWTQGNTEAFF.

A word on this clonotype: With a much larger clone just one base away, this may be a read error. The chain joins TRBV20-1 to TRBJ1-3, with D possibly matching TRBD1 (6 bases). Trimming shortened V by 2 bases and J by 0 bases, and 11 bases separated the two germline ends. Looked up from germline, CDR1 is DFQATT and CDR2 is SNEGSKA (reference sequence). This CDR3 comprises 15 residues. The CDR3 here is CSARQGQTSGNTIYF. The CDR3 nucleotides read TGCAGTGCTAGACAGGGGCAAACCTCTGGAAACACCATATATTTT.

The rearrangement joins TRBV6-1 to TRBJ2-5, with 9 bases lining up with TRBD1. The CDR3 loop spans 17 amino acids. Trimming cost V 1 base and J 5 bases; bases outside gene matches: 11. Germline V gene data show CDR1 as MNHNS and CDR2 as SASEGT. CDR3 sequence reads: CASSEGVRGTGKETQYF. The CDR3 region has the DNA TGTGCCAGCAGTGAAGGGGTGCGGGGGACAGGGAAGGAGACCCAGTACTTC.

The table lists this clonotype with a few counts. The chain is built from TRBV2 and TRBJ1-1; no firm D call. V was shortened by 11 bases and J by 1 base, with 17 bases between the two germline ends. The germline V gene encodes CDR1 SNHLY and CDR2 FYNNEI. CDR3 length: 14 amino acids. DNA of the CDR3: TGTGCCGACCGTTTCGGACGGTCGAACACTGAAGCTTTCTTT. It codes for CADRFGRSNTEAFF.

This chain uses TRBV25-1 with TRBJ2-7; perhaps TRBD1 as D (5 bases). The CDR3 contains 12 residues. CDR1 and CDR2 (germline): MGHDK, SYGVNS. V lost 10 bases and J 0 bases, leaving 10 bases between the germline ends. CDR3 in DNA: TGTGCCAAGCAGGGTAACTCCTACGAGCAGTACTTC. It translates to CAKQGNSYEQYF.

In this sample, this clonotype turned up many times. The DNA of the CDR3 is TGTGCCAGCAGCTTAGCTGGGACTAGCGTCGGCTACGAGCAGTACTTC. This sequence encodes CASSLAGTSVGYEQYF. The chain is built from TRBV7-2 and TRBJ2-7, with 10 bases that match TRBD2. This CDR3 comprises 16 residues. With V trimmed by 0 bases and J by 3 bases, 5 bases remained unmatched. In germline, CDR1 is SGHTA, CDR2 FQGNSA.

This chain connects TRBV19 to TRBJ1-6, with D uncertain. Germline CDR1 and CDR2: LNHDA and SQIVND (reference sequence). This CDR3 is 14 amino acids long. Trimming cost V 3 bases and J 11 bases, with 14 bases left between them. In DNA, the CDR3 is TGTGCCAGTAGTATCGGCAGTACGGATCCACCCCTCCACTTT. Amino acid sequence: CASSIGSTDPPLHF.